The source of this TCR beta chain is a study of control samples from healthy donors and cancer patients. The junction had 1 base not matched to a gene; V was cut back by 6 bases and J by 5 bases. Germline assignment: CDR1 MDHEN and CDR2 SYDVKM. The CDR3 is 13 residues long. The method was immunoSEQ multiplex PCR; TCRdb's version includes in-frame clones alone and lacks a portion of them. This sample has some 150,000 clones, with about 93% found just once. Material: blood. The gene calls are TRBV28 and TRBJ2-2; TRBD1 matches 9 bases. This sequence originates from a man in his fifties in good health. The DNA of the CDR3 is TGTGCCAGCAGGACAGGGGGGACCGGGGAGCTGTTTTTT. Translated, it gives CASRTGGTGELFF.